The 5 T cell receptor beta chains below were found in one sample sequenced in a study of T cell responses to AZD1222 COVID-19 vaccine. Some clones are missing from TCRdb's copy, which holds only in-frame ones; the method was immunoSEQ multiplex PCR. The sample records tens of thousands of clones, under 90% being singletons. The specimen comprised peripheral blood, sampled on day 0 of AZD1222 vaccination. Receptors originate from an adult in good health.

CDR3 sequence: CASSLHSGNTIYF. CDR3 sequence (DNA): TGTGCCAGCAGTTTACACTCTGGAAACACCATATATTTT. The chain has TRBV12-3 or TRBV12-4 and TRBJ1-3; D not resolved. The CDR3 extends over 13 amino acids. Trimming pared 2 bases from V and 0 bases from J, leaving 2 bases between.

The chain joins TRBV5-1 to TRBJ1-1; D not resolved. CDR1 SGHRS and CDR2 YFSETQ come from the germline V gene. The germline V and J ends were trimmed by 0 bases and 0 bases, with 6 bases remaining between them. The CDR3 totals 14 residues. This CDR3 is CASSLGPMNTEAFF. The CDR3 DNA reads as TGCGCCAGCAGCTTGGGCCCTATGAACACTGAAGCTTTCTTT.

The gene calls are TRBV6-5 and TRBJ2-1; no clear D. Germline CDR1 reads MNHEY; CDR2 reads SVGAGI. The V end lost 7 bases, the J end lost 6 bases, and 13 bases lay between the germline ends. This CDR3 comprises 13 residues. CDR3 coding DNA: TGTGCCAGCATCGCAGTCACGTCCAATGAGCAGTTCTTC. It is translated as CASIAVTSNEQFF.

The V and J genes are TRBV18 and TRBJ2-7; perhaps D is TRBD1 or TRBD2 (5 bases each). Germline CDR1 KGHSH, CDR2 LQKENI. The CDR3 is 13 amino acids. The V gene lost 1 base and the J gene lost 5 bases, with 9 bases spanning the gap. In DNA, the CDR3 is TGTGCCAGCTCACCACGAATGGGGGACGAGCAGTACTTC. Translated: CASSPRMGDEQYF.

The gene calls are TRBV4-3 and TRBJ2-7; 7 bases are shared with TRBD1. The V and J ends lost 0 bases and 1 base, in that order; junction bases with no gene match: 3. This CDR3 is 15 amino acids long. Germline CDR1 is LGHNA and CDR2 is YSLEER. This CDR3 is CASSQEDRESYEQYF. The CDR3 region has the DNA TGCGCCAGCAGCCAAGAAGACAGGGAATCCTACGAGCAGTACTTC.